One sample yielded the 9 T cell receptor beta chains listed below, sequenced in a study of Ad26.COV2.S vaccination and SARS-CoV-2 variants. The repertoire was sequenced with immunoSEQ multiplex PCR; TCRdb's copy has only in-frame clones and lacks some. The data show about 350,000 clones, about 88% seen once. Specified treatment: 15 to 20 received Ad26.COV2.S at low or high dose, single or two shots; 5 received placebo; per-sample allocation not given. At day 63 after the first vaccine or placebo injection, samples were drawn. The material sequenced was peripheral blood, taken in a trial of Ad26.COV2.S vaccine versus placebo. These receptors originate from a person aged 18-60 years who received the Ad26.COV2.S COVID-19 vaccine or a placebo.

The chain employs TRBV5-6 and TRBJ2-7, with 11 positions matching TRBD2. V was pared by 2 bases and J by 9 bases, with 7 bases of the junction left unmatched. Germline loops: CDR1 SGHDT, CDR2 YYEEEE. This CDR3 spans 14 amino acids. In nucleotides, the CDR3 is TGTGCCAGCAGCTTACTAGCGGGAGAAAAGGTGCAGTACTTC. Amino acids: CASSLLAGEKVQYF.

J is TRBJ1-2 and V is TRBV7-3, with TRBD1 matching 11 bases. CDR3 length equals 16 residues. Germline V gives CDR1 SGHTA, CDR2 FQGTGA. Trimming cost V 5 bases and J 7 bases; bases outside gene matches: 12. The CDR3 here is CASSQTPGQGEGGYTF. The CDR3 nucleotides read TGTGCCAGCAGCCAAACTCCGGGACAGGGGGAAGGTGGCTACACCTTC.

The V call is TRBV5-1, the J call TRBJ1-6; 9 bases are shared with TRBD1. The CDR3 is 20 amino acids. J was trimmed by 0 bases and V by 4 bases; bases with no gene match: 14. CDR1 SGHRS and CDR2 YFSETQ come from the germline V gene. This chain's CDR3 is CASSTRPGQGGGSYNSPLHF. The CDR3 DNA is TGCGCCAGCAGCACGCGGCCGGGACAGGGCGGTGGCTCCTATAATTCACCCCTCCACTTT.

The CDR3 nucleotides read TGTGCCAGCAGCGTAGAGGTTACAGATACGCAGTATTTT. Amino acids: CASSVEVTDTQYF. The chain is built from TRBV9 and TRBJ2-3; D ambiguous. This CDR3 has 13 amino acids. The V gene lost 0 bases and the J gene lost 3 bases, with 5 bases spanning the gap. Germline-derived CDR1 and CDR2 are SGDLS and YYNGEE.

This chain joins TRBV7-2 and TRBJ1-5, with a tentative D call TRBD1 (6 bases). The germline CDR1 and CDR2 sequences are SGHTA and FQGNSA. This CDR3 has 13 amino acids. Trimming took off 3 bases at V and 4 bases at J, with 7 bases between the two ends. This CDR3 is CASSFDRNQPQHF. The DNA of the CDR3 is TGTGCCAGCAGCTTCGACAGGAATCAGCCCCAGCATTTT. The full variable domain, rest sourced from reference TRBV7-2 and TRBJ1-5, is GAGVSQSPSNKVTEKGKDVELRCDPISGHTALYWYRQSLGQGLEFLIYFQGNSAPDKSGLPSDRFSAERTGGSVSTLTIQRTQQEDSAVYLCASSFDRNQPQHFGDGTRLSIL.

This clone was detected only once. This sequence joins TRBV7-2 and TRBJ1-5; no clear D. Trimming left V 4 bases short and J 1 base short, with 14 bases between. Germline V gene lookup returns CDR1 SGHTA and CDR2 FQGNSA. This CDR3 spans 16 amino acids. CDR3 region: CASSSGGLRSNQPQHF. The DNA for the CDR3 is TGTGCCAGCAGCTCAGGAGGCCTTAGGAGCAATCAGCCCCAGCATTTT. Based on the CDR3 plus reference TRBV7-2 and TRBJ1-5, the full variable domain is GAGVSQSPSNKVTEKGKDVELRCDPISGHTALYWYRQSLGQGLEFLIYFQGNSAPDKSGLPSDRFSAERTGGSVSTLTIQRTQQEDSAVYLCASSSGGLRSNQPQHFGDGTRLSIL.

Remarks on this clone: Other DNA sequences in the same sample also yield this CDR3. This sequence joins TRBV20-1 and TRBJ1-2; the D gene is possibly TRBD1 (6 bases). V dropped 5 bases and J dropped 7 bases, with 11 bases sitting between them. This CDR3 has 11 residues. Germline values: CDR1 DFQATT, CDR2 SNEGSKA (reference sequence). The CDR3: CSASRGSGYTF. In DNA, the CDR3 is TGCAGTGCTTCCAGGGGCTCTGGCTACACCTTC.

The chain combines TRBV10-3 with TRBJ1-1; D is undetermined. V was clipped by 2 bases and J by 3 bases, with 10 bases between them. The CDR3 length is 14 residues. The V gene's germline CDR1 is ENHRY and CDR2 SYGVKD. CDR3 residues: CAISEREKDTEAFF. Here the CDR3 DNA reads TGTGCCATCAGTGAGAGGGAAAAGGACACTGAAGCTTTCTTT.

CDR3 DNA sequence: TGTGCCAGCAGCCATTTGGGGGGCAGGGGAATCAATCAGCCCCAGCATTTT. Translation gives CASSHLGGRGINQPQHF. The chain links TRBV5-6 to TRBJ1-5; tentative D call: TRBD1 (6 bases). Trimming took 4 bases from V and 3 from J, leaving 20 bases between them. Germline V gene data show CDR1 as SGHDT and CDR2 as YYEEEE. The CDR3 extends over 17 amino acids.